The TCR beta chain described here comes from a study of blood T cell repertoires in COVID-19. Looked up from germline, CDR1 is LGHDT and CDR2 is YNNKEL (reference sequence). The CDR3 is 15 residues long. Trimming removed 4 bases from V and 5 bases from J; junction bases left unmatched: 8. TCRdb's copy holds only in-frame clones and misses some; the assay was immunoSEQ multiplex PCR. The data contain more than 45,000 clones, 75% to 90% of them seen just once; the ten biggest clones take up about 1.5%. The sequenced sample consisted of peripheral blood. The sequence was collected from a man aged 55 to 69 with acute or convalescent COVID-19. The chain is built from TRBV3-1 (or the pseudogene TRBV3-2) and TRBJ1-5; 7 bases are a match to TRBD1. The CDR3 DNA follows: TGTGCCAGCAGCCCCACTAGGGACAGTTATCAGCCCCAGCATTTT. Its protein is CASSPTRDSYQPQHF.